Sequencing of this T cell receptor beta chain was carried out in a study of T cells in Graves' hyperthyroidism and ophthalmopathy (dated by TCRdb to 2018 to 2020). At the level of the whole study: Peripheral blood was sampled at the time of initial diagnosis, prior to any treatment. An independent validation cohort of under 20 hyperthyroidism patients and 15 or so patients who later progressed to ophthalmopathy tested prospective prediction of ophthalmopathy. In about 6 Graves' hyperthyroidism patients, the study also compared T-cell repertoires from thyroid tissue with T-cell repertoires from blood. After sampling, hyperthyroidism patients received methimazole starting at 30 mg daily, and ophthalmopathy patients received high-dose intravenous methylprednisolone. For training and testing, the 80 to 100 patients in the discovery cohort were randomly divided in a 7:3 ratio. To identify TCR V-J signatures that set the groups apart, the researchers used a discovery cohort of about a hundred patients, made up of 40 to 45 with Graves' ophthalmopathy and 57 with stable Graves' hyperthyroidism. The paper describes TCR Vbeta CDR3 sequencing of around 140 peripheral blood samples, made up of some 40 ophthalmopathy patients, roughly 72 hyperthyroidism patients and 17 progressor patients.

Points the paper makes about the study in general: Most expanded thyroid clonotypes (frequency above 0.001) were also detected in blood, a finding suggesting that blood repertoires may reflect thyroid immune responses. In validation, the model predicted progression to ophthalmopathy with 55% to 71% sensitivity and roughly 72% specificity, a median of 6.5 months before onset. A 13 V-J signature model separated ophthalmopathy from stable hyperthyroidism, with around 90% sensitivity and roughly 82% specificity in cross-validation and 80%/75% in testing. No statistical method was used to fix the sample size in advance, and group allocation was not hidden from the investigators.

The germline V gene specifies SNHLY as CDR1 and FYNNEI as CDR2. The CDR3 holds 14 amino acids from the cysteine to the phenylalanine. The DNA shown is the 42-base CDR3, in frame from base 1. V is cut back by 5 bases and J by 5 bases, with 9 bases in the junction unmatched. Amplification of TCR beta CDR3 regions was carried out from RNA transcripts. The TCR CDR3 was subjected to a first round of RT-PCR using the HTBI primer set and the Qiagen OneStep RT-PCR kit. Libraries were constructed in a second round of multiplex PCR, after which size selection and purification were carried out. Sequencing of the libraries was done on an Illumina HiSeq2000 using paired-end 100 bp reads. On the study's bioinformatics: SOAPnuke was used to process the raw data, with reads discarded if the reads contained adapters or uncalled bases, had a mean Phred below 15, or lacked an exact constant-primer or identifier match. COPE v1.2.5 was used to merge high-quality paired reads, and clonotypes were defined as unique nucleotide sequences. Clonotypes were aligned to IMGT TRBV, TRBD and TRBJ reference segments using MiTCR v1.1. Only V-J combinations with frequency above 0.0001, covering about 99% of repertoires, were analysed. The TCS score was defined as F50 (clonal expansion) divided by E x V (chaos), with BLOSUM62-based TCRdist calculated between CDR3 peptides within each V-J. Welch's t-statistics and random forest reduced roughly 500 V-J features to about 12, which were used in a naive Bayes classifier (R e1071). Thyroid-blood repertoire similarity was quantified with the Morisita-Horn index. TCRdb redid the processing of the public reads, applying fastp at Q25 and MiXCR, and retained in-frame beta chains. Rows matching on CDR3 protein sequence are summarized as one entry with the most common DNA and genes. The V and J calls follow TCRdb's processing rather than the paper's. The sample table holds hundreds of thousands of distinct CDR3 sequences, of which roughly 14% were seen once. The ten most abundant clones make up around 4.1% of the sample.

Ophthalmopathy patients had moderately to severely active disease, with a Clinical Activity Score of 3 or more, a NOSPECS grade of 4 or more, and a disease duration of less than 3 months. Patients with uncontrolled infections, other autoimmune diseases, pregnancy or lactation were excluded. Diagnoses were established on the basis of clinical symptoms, serum thyroxine and TRAb, thyroid ultrasound, and orbital computed tomography. PBMCs were isolated from roughly 10 ml of fresh peripheral blood by Ficoll-Paque density gradient centrifugation. Trizol reagent was used to extract total RNA, and RNA quality was then checked on an Agilent 2100 Bioanalyzer. This clonotype was detected ten times or more. Its specific antigen is unknown. No much larger clone is present one base from it, and per-base qualities are unavailable.

Rearrangement joined TRBV2 to TRBJ2-7; 7 bases in the middle match TRBD1. The receptor was isolated from a woman between 40 and 55 years old with Graves' ophthalmopathy. The sample comprised blood. The DNA reads as follows: TGTGCCAGCAGTCGGGACAGATTACAAAACGAGCAGTACTTC. The translation is CASSRDRLQNEQYF.